The entry below describes one T cell receptor beta chain. Antigen: not known. Both 60 Vbeta primers and 13 Jbeta primers went into the PCR. The repertoire was sequenced with immunoSEQ multiplex PCR; TCRdb's copy has only in-frame clones and lacks some. The sample comprises 150,000 to 180,000 clones, roughly three quarters of which are singletons, and 6% to 8.5% rests with the top ten. The sample belongs to a study of cytomegalovirus exposure and HLA in healthy donors. V lost 4 bases, J lost 2 bases, and 8 bases stayed unmatched. The germline V gene encodes CDR1 LNHDA and CDR2 SQIVND (reference sequence). CDR3 length equals 17 residues. Broader study findings: At a 0.05 false discovery rate, a later analysis found roughly 17,000 TCR beta sequences to be associated with HLA alleles. It was reported that the classifier diagnosed cytomegalovirus status with high specificity and sensitivity in both the original and validation cohorts.

The rearrangement joins TRBV19 to TRBJ2-6; 7 nucleotides line up with TRBD1. This clonotype originated in a man aged 30 to 39 in good health and CMV-seropositive. Specimen: PBMCs. The CDR3 bases are TGTGCCAGTAGTACCACCGTAGGGGGCGCTGGGGCCAACGTCCTGACTTTC. As protein: CASSTTVGGAGANVLTF.